One and the same sample provided the 29 T cell receptor beta chains below, sequenced in a study of blood T cell repertoires in COVID-19. TCRdb keeps only in-frame clones here, not all; method: immunoSEQ multiplex PCR. The repertoire has about 92,000 clones, about two thirds of them found once; the top ten carry roughly 24%. Sequences were obtained from peripheral blood. These receptors were obtained from an older woman in a cohort sampled during active or convalescent COVID-19.

This rearrangement joins TRBV27 to TRBJ2-7; the match to TRBD1 covers 9 bases. The V gene end was trimmed by 5 bases and the J gene end by 6 bases; junction bases not matched to a gene: 11. The CDR3 extends over 15 amino acids. Germline V lookup: CDR1 MNHEY, CDR2 SMNVEV (reference sequence). CDR3 protein: CASSPSTGGRFEQYF. In DNA, the CDR3 is TGTGCCAGCAGTCCCTCGACAGGGGGGAGGTTCGAGCAGTACTTC.

The rearrangement uses TRBV4-3 and TRBJ1-4; possible D gene TRBD1, 5 bases. Germline V gene sequence: CDR1 LGHNA, CDR2 YSLEER. Trimming took 1 base from V and 7 from J, leaving 13 bases between them. The length of the CDR3 is 15 residues. Here the CDR3 reads CASSQVSGGGEKLFF. CDR3 DNA: TGCGCCAGCAGCCAAGTGTCGGGGGGAGGTGAAAAACTGTTTTTT.

This CDR3 is CASSKLKQTPNYGYTF. In nucleotides, the CDR3 is TGTGCCAGCAGCAAGCTAAAACAGACCCCTAACTATGGCTACACCTTC. This chain uses TRBV21-1 with TRBJ1-2; TRBD1, the D gene given by the table, was not confirmed from the DNA. TRBV21-1 is deemed a pseudogene. This CDR3 spans 16 amino acids.

CDR3 DNA sequence: TGTGCCAGCAAAGACAGGGCGGGCAAAAACATTCAGTACTTC. This gives the protein CASKDRAGKNIQYF. V and J are TRBV6-6 and TRBJ2-4; 7 bases agree with TRBD1. Germline trimming cut 7 bases from V and 3 bases from J; bases unmatched to any gene: 6. Per the germline V gene, CDR1 is MNHNY and CDR2 is SVGAGI (reference sequence). This CDR3 has 14 residues.

The chain recombines TRBV5-1 with TRBJ2-2; D remains unclear. V shed 1 base and J shed 5 bases, with 15 bases lying between them. The CDR3 is 16 amino acids. Per germline, CDR1 SGHRS and CDR2 YFSETQ. This CDR3 reads CASSLRRSTETGELFF. The CDR3 coding sequence is TGCGCCAGCAGCTTGCGGCGGTCGACCGAAACCGGGGAGCTGTTTTTT.

Concerning this clone itself: Other nucleotide sequences in the sample specify the same CDR3. The V call is TRBV5-1, the J call TRBJ2-6, with 7 bases identical to TRBD1. Germline trimming cut 0 bases from V and 0 bases from J; bases unmatched to any gene: 3. Germline V lookup: CDR1 SGHRS, CDR2 YFSETQ. The CDR3 has 17 residues. The CDR3 spells CASSLGQGDSGANVLTF. The CDR3, as DNA: TGCGCCAGCAGCTTGGGACAGGGAGACTCTGGGGCCAACGTCCTGACTTTC.

The chain uses TRBV6-5 and TRBJ2-4; tentatively, D is TRBD2 (6 bases). V lost 6 bases and J lost 1, with 10 bases in between. Germline CDR1 reads MNHEY; CDR2 reads SVGAGI. The CDR3 runs 14 residues. CDR3 protein: CASSPSGAKNIQYF. CDR3 nucleotide sequence: TGTGCCAGCAGCCCAAGCGGGGCCAAAAACATTCAGTACTTC.

V and J are TRBV9 and TRBJ2-7; 8 positions match TRBD2. Per the germline V gene, CDR1 is SGDLS and CDR2 is YYNGEE. This CDR3 region has 15 residues. After removal of 0 bases from V and 6 bases from J, the junction contained 8 bases not matched to a gene. The CDR3 DNA follows: TGTGCCAGCAGCGTAGATCCGGGGGGGCTATCCGAGCAGTACTTC. It codes for CASSVDPGGLSEQYF.

The rearrangement joins TRBV7-3 to TRBJ2-2; possibly TRBD2 for D (5 bases). CDR1 and CDR2 (germline): SGHTA, FQGTGA. The CDR3 is made up of 16 amino acids. The ends were cut back, 5 bases at V and 1 base at J, with 14 bases in the middle. CDR3 sequence (DNA): TGTGCCAGCAGCGCCTCGACTATTTTGAACACCGGGGAGCTGTTTTTT. Amino acids: CASSASTILNTGELFF.

This clone was seen just once. This chain links TRBV6-4 with TRBJ1-5; 7 nucleotides match TRBD1. Germline V gene data show CDR1 as MRHNA and CDR2 as SNTAGT. This CDR3 is 17 amino acids long. The junction had 11 bases not matched to a gene; V was cut back by 6 bases and J by 0 bases. CDR3: CASREGTEINSNQPQHF. As DNA, the CDR3 is TGTGCCAGCAGAGAAGGGACAGAAATTAATAGCAATCAGCCCCAGCATTTT.

The CDR3 loop is CASRIANTGELFF. As DNA, the CDR3 is TGTGCCTCCAGGATAGCGAACACCGGGGAGCTGTTTTTT. The chain is built from TRBV19 and TRBJ2-2; D unresolved. V was shortened by 11 bases and J by 0 bases, with 10 bases between the two germline ends. The CDR3 is 13 residues long. The germline V gene has CDR1 LNHDA and CDR2 SQIVND (reference sequence).

This sequence joins TRBV7-6 and TRBJ2-3, with D tentatively TRBD1 (6 bases). The CDR3 extends over 15 amino acids. The ends were cut back, 0 bases at V and 4 bases at J, with 11 bases in the middle. Germline values: CDR1 SGHVS, CDR2 FNYEAQ. The CDR3 is CASSLAGALADTQYF. The DNA for the CDR3 is TGTGCCAGCAGCTTAGCGGGGGCCCTGGCAGATACGCAGTATTTT.

This sequence joins TRBV30 and TRBJ2-3; a possible D gene is TRBD2 (6 bases). The CDR3 is made up of 12 amino acids. Trimming removed 4 bases at V and 3 bases at J, with 8 bases between. Germline assignment: CDR1 GTSNPN and CDR2 SVGIG (reference sequence). CDR3 loop: CAWKDYTDTQYF. CDR3 DNA: TGTGCCTGGAAGGACTATACAGATACGCAGTATTTT.

V and J are TRBV18 and TRBJ1-3, with a tentative D call TRBD1 (5 bases). V lost 3 bases and J 0 bases, leaving 15 bases between the germline ends. CDR3 size: 17 residues. Per the germline V gene, CDR1 is KGHSH and CDR2 is LQKENI. The CDR3 bases are TGTGCCAGCTCACCCCTGCCCAGGACAAACTCTGGAAACACCATATATTTT. It translates to CASSPLPRTNSGNTIYF.

This clone was counted only a few times. The genes are TRBV2 and TRBJ2-7, with TRBD2 matching 7 bases. Germline V gives CDR1 SNHLY, CDR2 FYNNEI. The CDR3 spans 14 residues. The V and J ends lost 9 bases and 2 bases, in that order; junction bases with no gene match: 10. DNA of the CDR3: TGTGCCAGTACCAGCGGGGAACCCCCCTACGAGCAGTACTTC. As protein: CASTSGEPPYEQYF.

The V gene is TRBV11-3, the J gene TRBJ2-3; a weak D match, TRBD2 (5 bases). The V gene's germline CDR1 is SGHNT and CDR2 YENEEA. The length of the CDR3 is 15 residues. The ends were cut back, 5 bases at V and 0 bases at J, with 12 bases in the middle. The CDR3: CASSPMGESTDTQYF. CDR3 in DNA: TGTGCCAGCAGCCCCATGGGAGAGAGCACAGATACGCAGTATTTT.

This clone was seen many times. This rearrangement joins TRBV29-1 to TRBJ1-2; TRBD1 is a possible D gene (6 bases). Trimming cost V 3 bases and J 2 bases, with 16 bases left between them. CDR1 is SQVTM, CDR2 ANQGSEA, per germline. The CDR3 has 15 amino acids. CDR3 in amino acids: CSVDTQTGLNYGYTF. The CDR3, as DNA: TGCAGCGTTGACACACAGACAGGCTTAAACTATGGCTACACCTTC.

The rearrangement links TRBV7-9 to TRBJ1-5; 7 nucleotides line up with TRBD1. The CDR3 runs to 17 residues. V was pared by 3 bases and J by 4 bases, with 12 bases of the junction left unmatched. Germline V gene lookup returns CDR1 SEHNR and CDR2 FQNEAQ (reference sequence). The CDR3 DNA reads as TGTGCCAGCAGCTTTCACAGGGGCCTACCGGGGAATCAGCCCCAGCATTTT. Translated: CASSFHRGLPGNQPQHF.

This sequence joins TRBV3-1 (or the pseudogene TRBV3-2) and TRBJ1-2, with a tentative D call TRBD1 (6 bases). Germline loops: CDR1 LGHDT, CDR2 YNNKEL (reference sequence). This CDR3 comprises 13 residues. V was shortened by 5 bases and J by 7 bases, with 14 bases between the two germline ends. The CDR3 region has the DNA TGTGCCAGCAGCGTCGACAGGCGAAGTGGCTACACCTTC. It encodes CASSVDRRSGYTF.

CDR3 DNA sequence: TGTGCCAGCTCACCCATCCCCGGCGACAGAGTCTATGGCTACACCTTC. This sequence encodes CASSPIPGDRVYGYTF. The rearrangement uses TRBV18 and TRBJ1-2; D is possibly TRBD1 (5 bases). This CDR3 region has 16 residues. Trimming left V 3 bases short and J 4 bases short, with 18 bases between. Germline V lookup: CDR1 KGHSH, CDR2 LQKENI.

Many counts were recorded for this clone. The J gene is TRBJ1-2, the V gene TRBV4-2, with a tentative D call TRBD1 (5 bases). The germline V gene encodes CDR1 LGHNA and CDR2 YNFKEQ. This CDR3 region has 16 residues. V lost 3 bases to trimming and J lost 4 bases, with 18 bases between them. CDR3 in amino acids: CASSHSQTANLYGYTF. CDR3 DNA: TGTGCCAGCAGCCACTCCCAGACAGCGAACCTCTATGGCTACACCTTC.

V usage is TRBV4-3 and J usage is TRBJ1-2; 10 nucleotides line up with TRBD1. With 5 bases clipped from V and 3 bases from J, the junction kept 3 bases outside the gene matches. The CDR3 has 14 amino acids. From germline, CDR1 is LGHNA and CDR2 YSLEER. The CDR3 loop reads CASSFGTGDYGYTF. The CDR3 region has the DNA TGCGCCAGCAGCTTTGGGACAGGGGACTATGGCTACACCTTC.

Only a few counts were recorded for this clone. The V call is TRBV18, the J call TRBJ1-2; a possible D gene is TRBD1 (6 bases). Trimming shortened V by 2 bases and J by 7 bases, and 11 bases separated the two germline ends. Germline values: CDR1 KGHSH, CDR2 LQKENI. The CDR3 is 13 amino acids. Here the CDR3 reads CASSPNQGSGYTF. CDR3 DNA: TGTGCCAGCTCACCAAACCAGGGGTCTGGCTACACCTTC.

The chain employs TRBV4-1 and TRBJ1-2; no clear D gene. Germline V gives CDR1 MGHRA, CDR2 YSYEKL. Trimming left V 0 bases short and J 2 bases short, with 13 bases between. The CDR3 is made up of 16 amino acids. CDR3 amino acids: CASSQEGASRNYGYTF. The CDR3 nucleotides are TGCGCCAGCAGCCAAGAGGGCGCCAGTCGAAACTATGGCTACACCTTC.

The chain uses TRBV7-8 and TRBJ2-1; D is perhaps TRBD2 (5 bases). The germline V and J ends were trimmed by 3 bases and 6 bases, with 15 bases remaining between them. Germline V gene sequence: CDR1 SGHVS, CDR2 FQNEAQ. CDR3 size: 15 residues. CDR3 sequence (DNA): TGTGCCAGCAGCTTTAAGCCGGGGATTGGCAATGAGCAGTTCTTC. As protein: CASSFKPGIGNEQFF. The variable domain in full, with the rest retrieved from reference TRBV7-8 and TRBJ2-1, is GAGVSQSPRYKVAKRGQDVALRCDPISGHVSLFWYQQALGQGPEFLTYFQNEAQLDKSGLPSDRFFAERPEGSVSTLKIQRTQQEDSAVYLCASSFKPGIGNEQFFGPGTRLTVL.

The rearrangement uses TRBV4-3 and TRBJ2-7, with D tentatively TRBD1 (5 bases). CDR1 is LGHNA, CDR2 YSLEER, per germline. The V end lost 1 base, the J end lost 3 bases, and 7 bases lay between the germline ends. The CDR3 has 13 residues. The DNA of the CDR3 is TGCGCCAGCAGCCAAGCCCAGGGCTACGAGCAGTACTTC. It codes for CASSQAQGYEQYF.

This clone was observed once. The chain employs TRBV6-2 or TRBV6-3 and TRBJ1-2, with D possibly being TRBD1 (5 bases). Trimming stripped 0 bases from V and 0 bases from J, with 14 bases between. CDR3 size: 17 residues. Germline CDR1 MNHEY, CDR2 SVGEGT. The CDR3 DNA sequence: TGTGCCAGCAGTTACTCGACCAGGGTAAAAGCTAACTATGGCTACACCTTC. Translation gives CASSYSTRVKANYGYTF.

V is TRBV7-3 and J is TRBJ1-1; D unclear. The V end lost 0 bases, the J end lost 5 bases, and 7 bases lay between the germline ends. Germline CDR1 reads SGHTA; CDR2 reads FQGTGA. The CDR3 runs 13 residues. This CDR3 reads CASSLTLRTEAFF. In nucleotides, the CDR3 is TGTGCCAGCAGCTTAACACTAAGAACTGAAGCTTTCTTT.

This chain uses TRBV7-9 with TRBJ1-6, with D hard to call. CDR3 length: 17 residues. Germline V CDR1 and CDR2: SEHNR, FQNEAQ (reference sequence). The V gene lost 4 bases and the J gene lost 0 bases, with 13 bases spanning the gap. CDR3 in amino acids: CASSSDGGPSYNSPLHF. CDR3 DNA sequence: TGTGCCAGCAGCTCCGACGGAGGACCCTCCTATAATTCACCCCTCCACTTT.